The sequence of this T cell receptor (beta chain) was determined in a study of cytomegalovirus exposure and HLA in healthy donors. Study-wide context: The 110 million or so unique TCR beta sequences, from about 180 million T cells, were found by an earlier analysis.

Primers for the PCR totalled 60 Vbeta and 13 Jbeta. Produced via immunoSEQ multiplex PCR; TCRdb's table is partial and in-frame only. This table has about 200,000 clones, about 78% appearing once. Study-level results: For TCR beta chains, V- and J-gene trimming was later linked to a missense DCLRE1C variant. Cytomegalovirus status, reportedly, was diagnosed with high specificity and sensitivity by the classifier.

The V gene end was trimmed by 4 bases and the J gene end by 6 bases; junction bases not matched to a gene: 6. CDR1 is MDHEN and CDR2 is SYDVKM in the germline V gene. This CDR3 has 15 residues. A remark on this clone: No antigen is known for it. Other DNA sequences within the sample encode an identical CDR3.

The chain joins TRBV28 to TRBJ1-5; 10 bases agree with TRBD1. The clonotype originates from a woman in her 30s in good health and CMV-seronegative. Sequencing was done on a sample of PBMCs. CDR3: CASSSPGQGPQPQHF. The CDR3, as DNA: TGTGCCAGCAGTTCCCCGGGACAGGGGCCTCAGCCCCAGCATTTT.